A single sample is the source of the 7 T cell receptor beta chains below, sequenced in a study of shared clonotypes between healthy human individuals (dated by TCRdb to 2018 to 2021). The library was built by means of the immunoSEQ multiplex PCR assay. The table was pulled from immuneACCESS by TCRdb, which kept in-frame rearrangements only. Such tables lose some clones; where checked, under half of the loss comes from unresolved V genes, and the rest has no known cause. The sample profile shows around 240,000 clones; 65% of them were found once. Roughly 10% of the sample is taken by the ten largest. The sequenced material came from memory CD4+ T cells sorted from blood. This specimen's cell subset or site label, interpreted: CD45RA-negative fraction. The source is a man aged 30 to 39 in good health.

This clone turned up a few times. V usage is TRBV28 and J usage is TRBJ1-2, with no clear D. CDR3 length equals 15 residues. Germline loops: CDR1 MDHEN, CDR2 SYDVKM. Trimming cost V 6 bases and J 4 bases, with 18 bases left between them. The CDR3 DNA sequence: TGTGCCAGCAGCCGGACTGGAAGGACGGGCTATGGCTACACCTTC. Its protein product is CASSRTGRTGYGYTF.

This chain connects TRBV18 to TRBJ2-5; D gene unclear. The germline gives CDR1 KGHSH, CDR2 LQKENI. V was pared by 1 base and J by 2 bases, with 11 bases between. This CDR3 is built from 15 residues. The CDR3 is CASSPQRTQQETQYF. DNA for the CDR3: TGTGCCAGCTCACCACAGAGGACCCAACAAGAGACCCAGTACTTC.

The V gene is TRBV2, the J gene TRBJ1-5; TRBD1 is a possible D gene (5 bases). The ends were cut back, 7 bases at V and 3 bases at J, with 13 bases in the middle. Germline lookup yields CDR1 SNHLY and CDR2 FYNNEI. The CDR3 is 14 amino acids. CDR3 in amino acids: CASTGPGDNQPQHF. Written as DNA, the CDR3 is TGTGCCAGCACCGGGCCGGGGGACAATCAGCCCCAGCATTTT. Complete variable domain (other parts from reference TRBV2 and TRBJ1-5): EPEVTQTPSHQVTQMGQEVILRCVPISNHLYFYWYRQILGQKVEFLVSFYNNEISEKSEIFDDQFSVERPDGSNFTLKIRSTKLEDSAMYFCASTGPGDNQPQHFGDGTRLSIL.

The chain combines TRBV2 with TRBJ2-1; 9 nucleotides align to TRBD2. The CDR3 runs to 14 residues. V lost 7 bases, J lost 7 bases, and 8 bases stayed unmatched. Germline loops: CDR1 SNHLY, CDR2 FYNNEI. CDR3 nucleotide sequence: TGTGCCAGCATTCCGGGACTAGCATGGAATGAGCAGTTCTTC. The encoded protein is CASIPGLAWNEQFF.

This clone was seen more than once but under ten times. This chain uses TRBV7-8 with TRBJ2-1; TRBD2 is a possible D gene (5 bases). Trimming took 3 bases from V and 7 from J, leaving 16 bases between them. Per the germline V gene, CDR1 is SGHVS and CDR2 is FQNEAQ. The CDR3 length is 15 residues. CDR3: CASSFESGLGNEQFF. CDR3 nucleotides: TGTGCCAGCAGCTTCGAGTCTGGACTGGGGAATGAGCAGTTCTTC.

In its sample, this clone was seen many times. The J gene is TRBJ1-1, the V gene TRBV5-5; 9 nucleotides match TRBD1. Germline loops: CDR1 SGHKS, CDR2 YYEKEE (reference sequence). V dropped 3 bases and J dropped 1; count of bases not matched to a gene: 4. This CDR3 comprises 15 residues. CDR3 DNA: TGTGCCAGCAGCTGGGGGACAGGGAGGAACACTGAAGCTTTCTTT. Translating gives CASSWGTGRNTEAFF.

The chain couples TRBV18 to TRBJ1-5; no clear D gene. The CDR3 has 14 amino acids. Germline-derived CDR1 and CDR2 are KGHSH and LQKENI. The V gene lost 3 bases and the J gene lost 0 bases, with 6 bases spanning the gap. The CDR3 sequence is CASSPINSNQPQHF. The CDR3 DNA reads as TGTGCCAGCTCACCGATCAATAGCAATCAGCCCCAGCATTTT.